The rows below give T cell receptor beta chains drawn from one sample of a study of T cells in tuberculosis. Here immunoSEQ multiplex PCR was the method, and the copy in TCRdb shows in-frame clones only, minus some. Of roughly 30,000 clones in the sample, roughly nine tenths were seen once. What was sequenced was PBMCs. The receptors were sampled from a donor aged 10-29 years with latent tuberculosis or without tuberculosis infection. Each CDR3 is given with its conserved first and last residue. The D gene is left open where the match is weak. Only part of the rows carry a size: once, few, many, or a class if the clone is expanded.

abundance	v_gene	j_gene	len	d_gene	CDR3aa	CDR3nt
.	TRBV6-5	TRBJ1-2	14	.	CASRRSGSNYGYTF	TGTGCCAGCAGGCGGTCGGGGTCTAACTATGGCTACACCTTC
.	TRBV10-1	TRBJ2-1	12	.	CASSGRTGEQFF	TGCGCCAGCAGTGGGAGGACGGGGGAGCAGTTCTTC
few	TRBV4-1	TRBJ2-7	15	TRBD1	CASSGRRDRAYEQYF	TGCGCCAGCAGCGGCCGACGGGACAGGGCCTACGAGCAGTACTTC
.	TRBV6-9	TRBJ1-1	15	.	CASSSSATANTEAFF	TGTGCCAGCAGTTCATCCGCGACAGCGAACACTGAAGCTTTCTTT
.	TRBV5-1	TRBJ1-4	21	.	CASSLDTVREADATTNEKLFF	TGCGCCAGCAGCTTGGATACTGTCCGGGAGGCAGACGCGACAACTAATGAAAAACTGTTTTTT
.	TRBV7-2	TRBJ1-4	15	.	CASSLGRGGMEKLFF	TGTGCCAGCAGCTTAGGCAGGGGTGGTATGGAAAAACTGTTTTTT
.	TRBV19	TRBJ1-2	13	.	CASSTGVGYGYTF	TGTGCCAGTAGTACAGGGGTGGGCTATGGCTACACCTTC
.	TRBV5-4	TRBJ1-5	13	.	CASTLDHNQPQHF	TGTGCCAGCACCCTAGACCACAATCAGCCCCAGCATTTT
.	TRBV6-6	TRBJ1-1	12	TRBD1	CASSPGTGVAFF	TGTGCCAGCAGTCCCGGGACAGGGGTGGCTTTCTTT
.	TRBV5-4	TRBJ2-7	16	TRBD2	CASSLPRLGGSNEQYF	TGTGCCAGCAGCCTGCCAAGGTTGGGCGGGAGTAACGAGCAGTACTTC
once	TRBV7-9	TRBJ2-1	16	TRBD1	CASSPLRGQGVNEQFF	TGTGCCAGCAGCCCACTTCGGGGACAGGGGGTCAATGAGCAGTTCTTC
.	TRBV29-1	TRBJ1-1	13	.	CSVERIDSNEAFF	TGCAGCGTGGAAAGAATCGACTCCAATGAAGCTTTCTTT
.	TRBV4-2	TRBJ2-7	16	TRBD2	CASSQMSLAGGGEQYF	TGTGCCAGCAGCCAAATGTCCCTAGCGGGAGGGGGCGAGCAGTACTTC
once	TRBV30	TRBJ2-7	14	TRBD1	CAWAGTGHTYEQYF	TGTGCCTGGGCCGGGACAGGGCATACCTACGAGCAGTACTTC
.	TRBV5-1	TRBJ2-2	15	TRBD2	CASSLASGNTGELFF	TGCGCCAGCAGCTTGGCTAGCGGGAACACCGGGGAGCTGTTTTTT
once	TRBV15	TRBJ2-4	14	TRBD2	CATSRASGGNIQYF	TGTGCCACCAGCAGAGCCTCGGGGGGGAACATTCAGTACTTC
.	TRBV7-3	TRBJ2-7	17	TRBD2	CASSPISPLAGPYEQYF	TGTGCCAGCAGCCCCATTTCCCCTCTAGCGGGACCCTACGAGCAGTACTTC
.	TRBV7-9	TRBJ2-1	13	.	CASSLHSGYEQFF	TGTGCCAGCAGCTTACATTCGGGATATGAGCAGTTCTTC
.	TRBV30	TRBJ1-3	15	TRBD1	CAWSPGQGSGNTIYF	TGTGCCTGGAGTCCGGGACAGGGGTCTGGAAACACCATATATTTT
.	TRBV27	TRBJ1-1	14	.	CASSLGGAATEAFF	TGTGCCAGCAGTTTAGGGGGGGCAGCCACTGAAGCTTTCTTT
.	TRBV18	TRBJ1-4	15	TRBD1	CASSPRDRGNEKLFF	TGTGCCAGCTCACCCAGGGACAGAGGGAATGAAAAACTGTTTTTT
.	TRBV6-1	TRBJ1-5	15	.	CASDDRGMSNQPQHF	TGTGCCAGCGACGATAGGGGGATGAGCAATCAGCCCCAGCATTTT
.	TRBV7-2	TRBJ1-6	16	TRBD1	CASSFPRQGVHSPLHF	TGTGCCAGCAGCTTTCCTCGACAGGGGGTGCATTCACCCCTCCACTTT
.	TRBV27	TRBJ2-1	15	.	CASRPLPSSYNEQFF	TGTGCCAGCAGACCCCTACCGAGCTCCTACAATGAGCAGTTCTTC
.	TRBV4-2	TRBJ2-3	15	.	CASSQERAGTDTQYF	TGTGCCAGCAGCCAAGAGAGGGCCGGCACAGATACGCAGTATTTT
.	TRBV4-1	TRBJ2-7	17	TRBD2	CASSQVSTKREESEQYF	TGCGCCAGCAGCCAAGTTTCTACCAAGCGGGAGGAATCCGAGCAGTACTTC
.	TRBV7-4	TRBJ2-2	15	.	CASSPPGLGTGELFF	TGTGCCAGCAGCCCCCCAGGGTTAGGAACCGGGGAGCTGTTTTTT
.	TRBV27	TRBJ2-7	14	.	CASSFGAGAYEQYF	TGTGCCAGCAGTTTCGGGGCAGGGGCCTACGAGCAGTACTTC
once	TRBV9	TRBJ2-7	14	.	CASSAGGVEGEQYF	TGTGCCAGCAGCGCCGGAGGGGTCGAGGGGGAGCAGTACTTC
.	TRBV2	TRBJ1-6	15	.	CASRGPRGYNSPLHF	TGTGCCAGCAGGGGCCCTAGGGGATATAATTCACCCCTCCACTTT
.	TRBV5-1	TRBJ1-2	14	TRBD1	CASSWDRGDYGYTF	TGCGCCAGCAGCTGGGACAGGGGCGACTATGGCTACACCTTC
.	TRBV7-6	TRBJ2-7	13	.	CASGPGHLYEQYF	TGTGCCAGCGGTCCGGGACACCTTTACGAGCAGTACTTC
once	TRBV28	TRBJ1-1	14	.	CASSLGRSGTEAFF	TGTGCCAGCAGTTTGGGTCGGAGCGGCACTGAAGCTTTCTTT
few	TRBV7-9	TRBJ1-6	16	.	CASSRNRGLLNSPLHF	TGTGCCAGCAGCCGCAATCGCGGGTTGCTAAATTCACCCCTCCACTTT
.	TRBV5-4	TRBJ2-5	15	.	CASIMWGRGDETQYF	TGTGCCAGCATCATGTGGGGCAGGGGAGACGAGACCCAGTACTTC